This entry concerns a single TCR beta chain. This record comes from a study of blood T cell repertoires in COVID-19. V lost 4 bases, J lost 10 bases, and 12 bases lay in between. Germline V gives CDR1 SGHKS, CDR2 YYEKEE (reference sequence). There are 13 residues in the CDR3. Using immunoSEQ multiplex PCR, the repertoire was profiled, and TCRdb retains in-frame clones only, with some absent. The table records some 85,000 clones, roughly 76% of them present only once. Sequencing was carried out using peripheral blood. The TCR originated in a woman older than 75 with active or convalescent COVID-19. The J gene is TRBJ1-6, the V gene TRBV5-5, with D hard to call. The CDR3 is CASSPKRSSPLHF. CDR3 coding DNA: TGTGCCAGCAGCCCTAAGAGGAGCTCACCCCTCCACTTT.